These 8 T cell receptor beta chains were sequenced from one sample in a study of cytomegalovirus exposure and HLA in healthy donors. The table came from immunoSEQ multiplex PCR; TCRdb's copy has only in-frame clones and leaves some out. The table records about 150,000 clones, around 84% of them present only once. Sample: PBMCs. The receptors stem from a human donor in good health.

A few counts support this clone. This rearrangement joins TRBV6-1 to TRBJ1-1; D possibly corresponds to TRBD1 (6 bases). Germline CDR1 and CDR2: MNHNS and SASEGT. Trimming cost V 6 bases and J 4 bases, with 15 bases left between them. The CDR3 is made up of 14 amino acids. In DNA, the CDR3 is TGTGCCAGCAGCTCAGGGGACCAACTCACTGAAGCTTTCTTT. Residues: CASSSGDQLTEAFF.

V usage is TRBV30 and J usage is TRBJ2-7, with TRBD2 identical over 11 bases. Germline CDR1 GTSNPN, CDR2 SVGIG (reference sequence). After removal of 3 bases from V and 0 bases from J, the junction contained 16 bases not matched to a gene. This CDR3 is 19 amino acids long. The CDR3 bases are TGTGCCTGGAGGGGGTGGAGTAGCGGGAGGGCCTTGAGCTCCTACGAGCAGTACTTC. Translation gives CAWRGWSSGRALSSYEQYF.

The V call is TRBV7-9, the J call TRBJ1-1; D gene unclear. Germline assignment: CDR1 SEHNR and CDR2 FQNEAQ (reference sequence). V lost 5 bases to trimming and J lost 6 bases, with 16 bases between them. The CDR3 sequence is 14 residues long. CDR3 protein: CASSILPSSSEAFF. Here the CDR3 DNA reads TGTGCCAGCAGCATACTGCCCTCGAGTTCTGAAGCTTTCTTT.

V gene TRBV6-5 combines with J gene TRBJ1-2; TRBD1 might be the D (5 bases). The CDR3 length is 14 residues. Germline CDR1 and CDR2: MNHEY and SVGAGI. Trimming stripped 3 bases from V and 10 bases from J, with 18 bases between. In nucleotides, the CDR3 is TGTGCCAGCAGTTATCTGGCGGGGCCGGGGTCCTACACCTTC. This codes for CASSYLAGPGSYTF.

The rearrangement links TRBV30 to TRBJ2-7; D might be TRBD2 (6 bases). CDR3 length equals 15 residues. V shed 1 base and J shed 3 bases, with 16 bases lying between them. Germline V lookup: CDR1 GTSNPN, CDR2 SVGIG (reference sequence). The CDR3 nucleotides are TGTGCCTGGAGTGGAACCGGGACTTCATACTACGAGCAGTACTTC. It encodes CAWSGTGTSYYEQYF. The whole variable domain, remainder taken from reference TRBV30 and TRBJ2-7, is SQTIHQWPATLVQPVGSPLSLECTVEGTSNPNLYWYRQAAGRGLQLLFYSVGIGQISSEVPQNLSASRPQDRQFILSSKKLLLSDSGFYLCAWSGTGTSYYEQYFGPGTRLTVT.

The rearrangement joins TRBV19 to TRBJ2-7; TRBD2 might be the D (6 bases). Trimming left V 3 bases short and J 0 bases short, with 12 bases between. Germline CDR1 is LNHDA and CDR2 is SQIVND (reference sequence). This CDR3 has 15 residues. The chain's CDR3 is CASSIPGGHSYEQYF. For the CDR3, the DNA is TGTGCCAGTAGTATCCCAGGAGGGCACTCCTACGAGCAGTACTTC.

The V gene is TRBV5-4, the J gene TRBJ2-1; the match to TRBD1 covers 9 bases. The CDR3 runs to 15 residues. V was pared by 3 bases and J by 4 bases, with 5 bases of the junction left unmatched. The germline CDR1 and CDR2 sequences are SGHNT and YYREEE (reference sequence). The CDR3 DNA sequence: TGTGCCAGCAGCTACGGGACAGGGAGATACAATGAGCAGTTCTTC. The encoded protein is CASSYGTGRYNEQFF.

Here the CDR3 DNA reads TGCGCCACCTCCCCCAACAGCCCCTACGAGCAGTACTTC. Its translation: CATSPNSPYEQYF. The chain is built from TRBV5-1 and TRBJ2-7; D remains unclear. Trimming removed 9 bases at V and 2 bases at J, with 15 bases between. Germline lookup yields CDR1 SGHRS and CDR2 YFSETQ. The CDR3 totals 13 residues.